Each of the 11 T cell receptor delta chains below was sequenced from the same sample in a study of gammadelta T cells in human blood. TCRdb reprocessed the RT-PCR reads through CATT. The sample includes fewer than 2,000 delta-chain clones, 6% to 7.5% of them seen just once. Sequenced input: non-Vgamma9Vdelta2 gamma-delta T cells from fetal blood. These receptors were obtained from a human fetus.

In this sample, this clone is medium-sized (0.01 to 0.1%). Just one base apart from a much larger clone, this may be a read error. The chain employs TRDV3 and TRDJ1; 9 bases line up with TRDD3. The trim removed 4 bases at V and 0 bases at J, leaving 0 bases unmatched. Germline V gives CDR1 TVYSNPD, CDR2 GDNSRS (reference sequence). The CDR3 runs 12 residues. The CDR3 loop is CASGGYTDKLIF. CDR3 coding DNA: TGTGCCTCTGGGGGATACACCGATAAACTCATCTTT.

This clone is labeled as medium-sized. Other DNA sequences in the same sample also yield this CDR3. The chain uses TRDV2 and TRDJ1; 11 bases agree with TRDD3. The length of the CDR3 is 15 residues. Germline CDR1 and CDR2: GEAIGNYY and EKD. With V trimmed by 3 bases and J by 0 bases, 2 bases remained unmatched. In DNA form, the CDR3 reads TGTGCCTGTGACTGGGGGATACGGTACACCGATAAACTCATCTTT. It codes for CACDWGIRYTDKLIF.

As concerns this clone: This may be a read error: a much more frequent sequence differs by one nucleotide. The rearrangement uses TRDV1 and TRDJ1; D is possibly TRDD3 (5 bases). The J gene, missing from TCRdb, was assigned here through DNA to germline matching. Germline lookup yields CDR1 TSWWSYY and CDR2 QGS. V was trimmed by 2 bases and J by 6 bases, leaving 16 bases between them. The CDR3 has 15 residues. In DNA form, the CDR3 reads TGTGCTCTTGGGGAAAAAGCGGATAAAGGTAATAAACTCATCTTT. Its translation: CALGEKADKGNKLIF.

This clone was observed a handful of times. The rearrangement links TRAV29/DV5 to TRDJ1; D gene uncertain. Trimming took off 5 bases at V and 0 bases at J, with 11 bases between the two ends. The CDR3 runs to 13 residues. CDR1 is NSMFDY, CDR2 ISSIKDK, per germline. DNA of the CDR3: TGTGCAGCCACCAGCCCTTACACCGATAAACTCATCTTT. It translates to CAATSPYTDKLIF.

On this clone: This likely reflects a read error, since a far larger clone is one base away. Other DNA sequences of this sample code for an identical CDR3. The chain uses TRDV1 and TRDJ1, with 10 bases identical to TRDD3. V shed 0 bases and J 0 bases; nucleotides not matched to a gene: 16. The CDR3 has 21 amino acids. CDR1 TSWWSYY and CDR2 QGS come from the germline V gene. CDR3 coding DNA: TGTGCTCTTGGGGAACTCCTACGGGGGATACGCCCCCCTCCGTACACCGATAAACTCATCTTT. Protein sequence: CALGELLRGIRPPPYTDKLIF.

This clone ranks as medium-sized. This chain connects TRDV1 to TRDJ1; 13 bases fit TRDD3. The germline gives CDR1 TSWWSYY, CDR2 QGS. Trimming removed 5 bases from V and 2 bases from J; junction bases left unmatched: 11. The CDR3 loop spans 18 amino acids. The CDR3 is CALGKPVLGDTRTDKLIF. CDR3 nucleotide sequence: TGTGCTCTTGGGAAGCCTGTACTGGGGGATACGCGGACCGATAAACTCATCTTT.

This clone qualifies as medium-sized (0.01 to 0.1%). This sequence joins TRDV3 and TRDJ1, with 7 bases lining up with TRDD3. The CDR3 contains 18 residues. With 2 bases clipped from V and 2 bases from J, the junction kept 20 bases outside the gene matches. Germline values: CDR1 TVYSNPD, CDR2 GDNSRS (reference sequence). The CDR3 coding sequence is TGTGCCTTTCCCGGCTACAGCGACTTACGGGGGGATACCGATAAACTCATCTTT. It is translated as CAFPGYSDLRGDTDKLIF. The entire variable domain, with the rest obtained from reference TRDV3 and TRDJ1, is as follows: CDKVTQSSPDQTVASGSEVVLLCTYDTVYSNPDLFWYRIRPDYSFQFVFYGDNSRSEGADFTQGRFSVKHILTQKAFHLVISPVRTEDSATYYCAFPGYSDLRGDTDKLIFGKGTRVTVEP.

Concerning this clone: A far larger clone lies a single base away; this is likely a read error. Distinct nucleotide sequences in the sample also encode this CDR3. The V and J genes are TRDV2 and TRDJ3, with 11 bases aligning to TRDD3. As TCRdb names no J gene, one was assigned here on the basis of a DNA match to germline. This CDR3 has 17 residues. Germline V lookup: CDR1 GEAIGNYY, CDR2 EKD. CDR3 residues: CACDTGGYSWDTRQMFF. The CDR3 DNA reads as TGTGCCTGCGACACTGGGGGATACTCCTGGGACACCCGACAGATGTTTTTC.

Judged by abundance, this clone is medium-sized. The V gene is TRDV1, the J gene TRDJ3; 8 bases are a match to TRDD3. CDR1 is TSWWSYY and CDR2 is QGS in the germline V gene. The CDR3 is 23 residues long. The junction had 16 bases not matched to a gene; V was cut back by 0 bases and J by 0 bases. The CDR3 DNA is TGTGCTCTTGGGGAACTAAGGGGACCTATCTGGGGGGATAGCTCCTGGGACACCCGACAGATGTTTTTC. Translated, it gives CALGELRGPIWGDSSWDTRQMFF.

Judged by abundance, this clone is medium-sized (0.01 to 0.1%). The genes are TRDV1 and TRDJ1; D call uncertain. The CDR3 runs 13 residues. V lost 0 bases to trimming and J lost 2 bases, with 4 bases between them. Per germline, CDR1 TSWWSYY and CDR2 QGS. CDR3 DNA: TGTGCTCTTGGGGAACTAGTTACCGATAAACTCATCTTT. Protein sequence: CALGELVTDKLIF.

This clone was counted a few times. A read error likely explains this, since a far larger clone differs by one base. The genes are TRDV3 and TRDJ3; a possible D gene is TRDD3 (6 bases). V was shortened by 4 bases and J by 0 bases, with 19 bases between the two germline ends. The CDR3 runs 18 residues. The germline V gene encodes CDR1 TVYSNPD and CDR2 GDNSRS (reference sequence). The CDR3 sequence: CACDEPWGISWDTRQMFF. The CDR3 DNA reads as TGTGCCTGTGACGAACCCTGGGGAATCTCCTGGGACACCCGACAGATGTTTTTC.